A selection of T cell receptor beta chains follows, all from one sample in a study of OX40 agonist ivuxolimab in advanced cancers. Libraries were prepared by immunoSEQ multiplex PCR; TCRdb keeps only in-frame clonotypes and omits some of them. The sample includes 40,000 to 45,000 clones, about nine tenths of them seen just once. The sequences come from CD4+ or CD8+ T cells sorted from blood, collected in a trial of the OX40 agonist ivuxolimab. These receptors all stem from an adult with an advanced solid tumor such as melanoma, head and neck, liver or kidney cancer. Both conserved end residues are part of each CDR3. Each record gives: CDR3 DNA, CDR3 protein, D gene, J gene, clone size, V gene. A D gene is named only where the DNA matches it firmly. The size of a clone is reported for some rows only, either as once, few or many, or as a class for expanded clones.

cdr3_nt: TGTGCCAGCAGCAAGAACCTAAGAGGGACGGGGGATCAGCCCCAGCATTTT
cdr3_aa: CASSKNLRGTGDQPQHF
d_call: -
j_call: TRBJ1-5
clone_size: -
v_call: TRBV5-5

cdr3_nt: TGTGCCAGCAGCCAAGCTGAAGTCAGAAACACCATATATTTT
cdr3_aa: CASSQAEVRNTIYF
d_call: -
j_call: TRBJ1-3
clone_size: -
v_call: TRBV14

cdr3_nt: TGTGCCAGCAAAGACTCGCCAGGGGATCAGCCCCAGCATTTT
cdr3_aa: CASKDSPGDQPQHF
d_call: -
j_call: TRBJ1-5
clone_size: -
v_call: TRBV21-1

cdr3_nt: TGTGCCAGCAGCGTAAGACAGGGACTCCTAGGCAATGAGCAGTTCTTC
cdr3_aa: CASSVRQGLLGNEQFF
d_call: -
j_call: TRBJ2-1
clone_size: -
v_call: TRBV9

cdr3_nt: TGTGCCAGCAGCTTAGAGTGGCTTGTGCAGTACTTC
cdr3_aa: CASSLEWLVQYF
d_call: -
j_call: TRBJ2-7
clone_size: -
v_call: TRBV7-2

cdr3_nt: TGTGCCAGCAGTTATCCGGCCCCTGGGGCCAACGTCCTGACTTTC
cdr3_aa: CASSYPAPGANVLTF
d_call: -
j_call: TRBJ2-6
clone_size: once
v_call: TRBV28

cdr3_nt: TGTGCCAGTGGTGGACAGGGAGCCAATCAGCCCCAGCATTTT
cdr3_aa: CASGGQGANQPQHF
d_call: TRBD1
j_call: TRBJ1-5
clone_size: once
v_call: TRBV19

cdr3_nt: TGTGCCAGCCGGACAGGGGTTAACTATGGCTACACCTTC
cdr3_aa: CASRTGVNYGYTF
d_call: TRBD1
j_call: TRBJ1-2
clone_size: -
v_call: TRBV7-9

cdr3_nt: TGTGCCAGCAGCTTAGCCGGGACCGTACACAATGAGCAGTTCTTC
cdr3_aa: CASSLAGTVHNEQFF
d_call: -
j_call: TRBJ2-1
clone_size: -
v_call: TRBV7-2

cdr3_nt: TGTGCCAGTAGTATGCAACAGGGAGCCCCCTACGAGCAGTACTTC
cdr3_aa: CASSMQQGAPYEQYF
d_call: -
j_call: TRBJ2-7
clone_size: -
v_call: TRBV19

cdr3_nt: TGCAGTGCTAAGGGTGGGAAGACCCAGTACTTC
cdr3_aa: CSAKGGKTQYF
d_call: -
j_call: TRBJ2-5
clone_size: -
v_call: TRBV20-1

cdr3_nt: TGTGCCTGGAGATACAGGAAGGGGGCCGGCTATGGCTACACCTTC
cdr3_aa: CAWRYRKGAGYGYTF
d_call: TRBD1
j_call: TRBJ1-2
clone_size: -
v_call: TRBV30

cdr3_nt: TGTGCCAGCAGTTTTGCCAGGGGCCCCTACGAGCAGTACTTC
cdr3_aa: CASSFARGPYEQYF
d_call: -
j_call: TRBJ2-7
clone_size: -
v_call: TRBV6-1

cdr3_nt: TGTGCCTGGAGTGGGCTCCAAGGGGAGACCCAGTACTTC
cdr3_aa: CAWSGLQGETQYF
d_call: -
j_call: TRBJ2-5
clone_size: -
v_call: TRBV30

cdr3_nt: TGTGCCAGTAGTATACAGGCAGCCGAAGGGACCCAGTACTTC
cdr3_aa: CASSIQAAEGTQYF
d_call: -
j_call: TRBJ2-5
clone_size: -
v_call: TRBV19

cdr3_nt: TGTGCCAGCAGCTTAGCATTAGCGGGGGAGACCCAGTACTTC
cdr3_aa: CASSLALAGETQYF
d_call: TRBD2
j_call: TRBJ2-5
clone_size: -
v_call: TRBV7-9

cdr3_nt: TGTGCCAGTAGTTTGGGGACTAGCGGGACTCTGGATACGCAGTATTTT
cdr3_aa: CASSLGTSGTLDTQYF
d_call: TRBD2
j_call: TRBJ2-3
clone_size: -
v_call: TRBV19

cdr3_nt: TGTGCCAGCAGTCCGCTAGCGGGAGGGCTCGGTAGAGAGCAGTACTTC
cdr3_aa: CASSPLAGGLGREQYF
d_call: TRBD2
j_call: TRBJ2-7
clone_size: -
v_call: TRBV27

cdr3_nt: TGTGCCAGCAGTTTACCCGGCCCCGGGTTTGCGTTCTTC
cdr3_aa: CASSLPGPGFAFF
d_call: -
j_call: TRBJ2-1
clone_size: -
v_call: TRBV28

cdr3_nt: TGTGCCATCAGTGATGTCTCCTGGGGCAAAAACATTCAGTACTTC
cdr3_aa: CAISDVSWGKNIQYF
d_call: -
j_call: TRBJ2-4
clone_size: -
v_call: TRBV10-3

cdr3_nt: TGCGCCAGCAGTACCGGACAGGCTAATCAGCCCCAGCATTTT
cdr3_aa: CASSTGQANQPQHF
d_call: TRBD1
j_call: TRBJ1-5
clone_size: few
v_call: TRBV10-1

cdr3_nt: TGTGCCAGCAGTCCACCTAGCGGACTCACAGATACGCAGTATTTT
cdr3_aa: CASSPPSGLTDTQYF
d_call: TRBD2
j_call: TRBJ2-3
clone_size: -
v_call: TRBV28

cdr3_nt: TGTGCCAGCAGCTTCGGAGGGGGCGAGACCCAGTACTTC
cdr3_aa: CASSFGGGETQYF
d_call: -
j_call: TRBJ2-5
clone_size: -
v_call: TRBV14

cdr3_nt: TGTGCCAGCAGAGCCGGTGAAGGGGGCACAGATACGCAGTATTTT
cdr3_aa: CASRAGEGGTDTQYF
d_call: -
j_call: TRBJ2-3
clone_size: -
v_call: TRBV27

cdr3_nt: TGCGCCAGCAGCTTGGGGGAAGGGGCCAACGTCCTGACTTTC
cdr3_aa: CASSLGEGANVLTF
d_call: -
j_call: TRBJ2-6
clone_size: -
v_call: TRBV5-1

cdr3_nt: TGTGCCAGCAGCTTGGGCCAGGAAGGGGAGACCCAGTACTTC
cdr3_aa: CASSLGQEGETQYF
d_call: -
j_call: TRBJ2-5
clone_size: -
v_call: TRBV5-8

cdr3_nt: TGTGCCAGCAGTTGGGACAGGGACAATGAGCAGTTCTTC
cdr3_aa: CASSWDRDNEQFF
d_call: TRBD1
j_call: TRBJ2-1
clone_size: -
v_call: TRBV6-6

cdr3_nt: TGTGCCAGCAGTGAGCCTGACAGGGGGAGGTACATTCAGTACTTC
cdr3_aa: CASSEPDRGRYIQYF
d_call: TRBD1
j_call: TRBJ2-4
clone_size: -
v_call: TRBV6-1

cdr3_nt: TGTGCCAGCAGCCGGGACAGGGGATTAGCCAGTTCCTACAATGAGCAGTTCTTC
cdr3_aa: CASSRDRGLASSYNEQFF
d_call: TRBD1
j_call: TRBJ2-1
clone_size: -
v_call: TRBV7-2

cdr3_nt: TGTGCCAGCAGTAAACTGACTAGCGGGGGCACAGATACGCAGTATTTT
cdr3_aa: CASSKLTSGGTDTQYF
d_call: TRBD2
j_call: TRBJ2-3
clone_size: once
v_call: TRBV2

cdr3_nt: TGTGCCTGGAGTTCGGGGGAGGGTAAAGAGACCCAGTACTTC
cdr3_aa: CAWSSGEGKETQYF
d_call: TRBD2
j_call: TRBJ2-5
clone_size: few
v_call: TRBV30

cdr3_nt: TGTGCCAGCAGCCCCCTTGGCCACTCCCCGGGGAACACTGAAGCTTTCTTT
cdr3_aa: CASSPLGHSPGNTEAFF
d_call: -
j_call: TRBJ1-1
clone_size: -
v_call: TRBV28

cdr3_nt: TGTGCCAGCAGTGAAACCCCACCGGTAGGGAGCTCCTATAATTCACCCCTCCACTTT
cdr3_aa: CASSETPPVGSSYNSPLHF
d_call: -
j_call: TRBJ1-6
clone_size: once
v_call: TRBV2

cdr3_nt: TGTGCCAGCACCCCCGGAACTGGCAAGTACGAGCAGTACTTC
cdr3_aa: CASTPGTGKYEQYF
d_call: -
j_call: TRBJ2-7
clone_size: -
v_call: TRBV28

cdr3_nt: TGCGCCAGCAGCTTGGGGCCCGAGCAGTACTTC
cdr3_aa: CASSLGPEQYF
d_call: -
j_call: TRBJ2-7
clone_size: -
v_call: TRBV5-1

cdr3_nt: TGTGCCAGTACCCTACAGGGCAGAATGAACACTGAAGCTTTCTTT
cdr3_aa: CASTLQGRMNTEAFF
d_call: -
j_call: TRBJ1-1
clone_size: -
v_call: TRBV19

cdr3_nt: TGTGCCAGCAGCTCAGGGGTCGCGGTTACGCAGTATTTT
cdr3_aa: CASSSGVAVTQYF
d_call: -
j_call: TRBJ2-3
clone_size: -
v_call: TRBV7-2

cdr3_nt: TGTGCCAGTAGGATACAGGGGACCTCCAATCAGCCCCAGCATTTT
cdr3_aa: CASRIQGTSNQPQHF
d_call: TRBD1
j_call: TRBJ1-5
clone_size: -
v_call: TRBV19

cdr3_nt: TGCGCCAGCAGCTTGCCCCCGGGTAGCGGGAGGGCCCCAGATACGCAGTATTTT
cdr3_aa: CASSLPPGSGRAPDTQYF
d_call: TRBD2
j_call: TRBJ2-3
clone_size: -
v_call: TRBV5-1

cdr3_nt: TGCGCCAGCAGCTTGGTAGGGCAGGGACGTAGCGAGCAGTACTTC
cdr3_aa: CASSLVGQGRSEQYF
d_call: -
j_call: TRBJ2-7
clone_size: -
v_call: TRBV5-1

cdr3_nt: TGTGCCAGTAGTCCTGGGGTACCCGGCAATCAGCCCCAGCATTTT
cdr3_aa: CASSPGVPGNQPQHF
d_call: -
j_call: TRBJ1-5
clone_size: -
v_call: TRBV19

cdr3_nt: TGTGCCAGCAGCCTTAGCGGGAGAACAGATACGCAGTATTTT
cdr3_aa: CASSLSGRTDTQYF
d_call: TRBD2
j_call: TRBJ2-3
clone_size: -
v_call: TRBV6-6

cdr3_nt: TGTGCCAGCTCACCACCCTGGACAGAAGAGACCCAGTACTTC
cdr3_aa: CASSPPWTEETQYF
d_call: -
j_call: TRBJ2-5
clone_size: -
v_call: TRBV18

cdr3_nt: TGTGCCAGCAGTTACTCAGCCGGACAGACCTTCAATGAGCAGTTCTTC
cdr3_aa: CASSYSAGQTFNEQFF
d_call: -
j_call: TRBJ2-1
clone_size: -
v_call: TRBV6-6

cdr3_nt: TGTGCCAGCAGTTTTAGGTCACTTGAAGCTTTCTTT
cdr3_aa: CASSFRSLEAFF
d_call: -
j_call: TRBJ1-1
clone_size: -
v_call: TRBV28

cdr3_nt: TGTGCCAGCAGTTTTTTGGGGGCCGGGGCCAACGTCCTGACTTTC
cdr3_aa: CASSFLGAGANVLTF
d_call: -
j_call: TRBJ2-6
clone_size: -
v_call: TRBV27

cdr3_nt: TGTGCCAGCAGTGATTCTGTGGGAGGATATGGTTACGAGCAGTACTTC
cdr3_aa: CASSDSVGGYGYEQYF
d_call: -
j_call: TRBJ2-7
clone_size: -
v_call: TRBV2

cdr3_nt: TGTGCCAGCAGGAGCACATCCGATGGCTACACCTTC
cdr3_aa: CASRSTSDGYTF
d_call: -
j_call: TRBJ1-2
clone_size: -
v_call: TRBV28

cdr3_nt: TGTGCCAGCAGTTTAACAGATACGCAGTATTTT
cdr3_aa: CASSLTDTQYF
d_call: -
j_call: TRBJ2-3
clone_size: -
v_call: TRBV28

cdr3_nt: TGTGCCTGGAGTGGAACGGGGTTGGGACTCGGGCAGTACTTC
cdr3_aa: CAWSGTGLGLGQYF
d_call: -
j_call: TRBJ2-7
clone_size: -
v_call: TRBV30

cdr3_nt: TGTGCCAGCAGCACGGGACTAGCGGGAGCAATCGGTGGAATCCGGCAGTATTTT
cdr3_aa: CASSTGLAGAIGGIRQYF
d_call: TRBD2
j_call: TRBJ2-3
clone_size: -
v_call: TRBV28

cdr3_nt: TGTGCCAGCAGCGCGCAGAGCTCCACCGGGGAGCTGTTTTTT
cdr3_aa: CASSAQSSTGELFF
d_call: -
j_call: TRBJ2-2
clone_size: -
v_call: TRBV7-9

cdr3_nt: TGTGCCAGCAGTGGACAGGGCATTAACACTGAAGCTTTCTTT
cdr3_aa: CASSGQGINTEAFF
d_call: TRBD1
j_call: TRBJ1-1
clone_size: once
v_call: TRBV6-1

cdr3_nt: TGTGCCAGCAGTGCCTCCGGGACAAGAAACTATGGCTACACCTTC
cdr3_aa: CASSASGTRNYGYTF
d_call: -
j_call: TRBJ1-2
clone_size: -
v_call: TRBV6-1